This record covers a single T cell receptor (beta chain). Its antigen is not identified. The data were obtained in a study of regulatory and conventional T cells in RAG deficiency. Study results and caveats: Sorted Omenn CD25-high CD127-low cells may not be bona fide Tregs. RAG-deficient patients showed markedly lower Shannon entropy and higher Simpson indices than control T-cell subsets. Compared with controls, unique Treg TCR beta sequences dropped around 90-fold in Omenn syndrome and CID/AS.

Genomic DNA came from blood regulatory T cells gated CD4+ CD25-high CD127-low. TCRdb keeps only in-frame clones here, not all; method: immunoSEQ multiplex PCR. The sample yields about 28,000 clones, 75% to 95% seen once. The V end lost 4 bases, the J end lost 2 bases, and 14 bases lay between the germline ends. Germline V lookup: CDR1 SGHNT, CDR2 YYREEE (reference sequence). This CDR3 comprises 15 residues. This same sample was also part of a study on regulatory T cells. That work contributes: Amplification used 52 TRBV primers and 13 TRBJ primers.

The sample consisted of Tregs sorted from blood. This clonotype originated in a human donor in good health. The V and J genes are TRBV5-4 and TRBJ2-3; D is unresolved. The CDR3 here is CASSPDRKLTDTQYF. CDR3 DNA sequence: TGTGCCAGCAGCCCGGACCGAAAGCTCACAGATACGCAGTATTTT.